The 6 T cell receptor beta chains below were found in one sample sequenced in a study of PD-1 blockade in classical Hodgkin lymphoma (dated by TCRdb to about 2020). Library preparation employed the immunoSEQ multiplex PCR assay. Here the immuneACCESS table is served through TCRdb, limited to in-frame sequences with V and J called. Missing clones are a known gap in these copies; in checked studies unresolved V genes cover under half, and the rest lacks a known reason. The sample table records about 35,000 clones; 80% to 95% of these occur just once. Roughly 0.2% of the sample rests with the top ten. The time point label on this specimen signifies: cycle 1 day 1 (C1D1), immediately before nivolumab initiation. All trial patients had relapsed after autologous stem cell transplantation, with cohorts A, B and C differing in prior brentuximab vedotin exposure. A Miltenyi CD4+ T cell isolation kit was used for magnetic negative selection to purify CD4+ T cells from thawed PBMCs.

Sample: CD4+ T cells from blood, taken at baseline. These TCRs come from a human donor with classical Hodgkin lymphoma.

This sequence joins TRBV7-2 and TRBJ2-7; D not resolved. The CDR3 is 12 residues long. Germline lookup yields CDR1 SGHTA and CDR2 FQGNSA. V lost 4 bases and J lost 2, with 6 bases in between. As DNA, the CDR3 is TGTGCCAGCAGCTCAGATACCTACGAGCAGTACTTC. As protein: CASSSDTYEQYF.

The CDR3 DNA reads as TGTGCCAGCAAACGACAGGGTCAAGAGACCCAGTACTTC. Amino acids: CASKRQGQETQYF. The chain joins TRBV27 to TRBJ2-5; 7 bases are a match to TRBD1. This CDR3 spans 13 amino acids. CDR1 MNHEY and CDR2 SMNVEV come from the germline V gene (reference sequence). V shed 7 bases, J shed 2 bases, and the junction held 4 bases outside the gene matches.

The chain joins TRBV5-1 to TRBJ2-7; 12 bases fit TRBD2. V dropped 4 bases and J dropped 3; count of bases not matched to a gene: 11. The germline CDR1 and CDR2 sequences are SGHRS and YFSETQ. The CDR3 length is 17 residues. CDR3 residues: CASSPGELAGGNYEQYF. The DNA for the CDR3 is TGCGCCAGCAGCCCGGGCGAACTAGCGGGAGGCAACTACGAGCAGTACTTC.

This clone showed up just a few times. V gene TRBV30 combines with J gene TRBJ1-2; D gene ambiguous. This CDR3 has 12 residues. Germline V gene sequence: CDR1 GTSNPN, CDR2 SVGIG (reference sequence). V was clipped by 3 bases and J by 0 bases, with 5 bases between them. The CDR3: CAWSTTNYGYTF. The CDR3 bases are TGTGCCTGGAGCACTACTAACTATGGCTACACCTTC. Filled out from reference TRBV30 and TRBJ1-2, the complete variable domain reads SQTIHQWPATLVQPVGSPLSLECTVEGTSNPNLYWYRQAAGRGLQLLFYSVGIGQISSEVPQNLSASRPQDRQFILSSKKLLLSDSGFYLCAWSTTNYGYTFGSGTRLTVV.

This chain connects TRBV2 to TRBJ1-2, with TRBD1 matching 8 bases. The V gene end was trimmed by 6 bases and the J gene end by 3 bases; junction bases not matched to a gene: 6. In germline, CDR1 is SNHLY, CDR2 FYNNEI. The CDR3 length is 14 residues. The CDR3: CASRGRGRDYGYTF. The CDR3 DNA reads as TGTGCCAGCAGAGGCAGGGGGCGAGACTATGGCTACACCTTC.

The V and J genes are TRBV12-5 and TRBJ2-2; TRBD1 is a possible D gene (6 bases). V was cut by 2 bases and J by 7 bases, with 14 bases left in between. The CDR3 contains 15 residues. Germline values: CDR1 LGHNT, CDR2 FRNRAP. CDR3 residues: CASGLNQGRGGELFF. CDR3 DNA: TGTGCTAGTGGTTTGAATCAGGGGCGCGGCGGGGAGCTGTTTTTT.